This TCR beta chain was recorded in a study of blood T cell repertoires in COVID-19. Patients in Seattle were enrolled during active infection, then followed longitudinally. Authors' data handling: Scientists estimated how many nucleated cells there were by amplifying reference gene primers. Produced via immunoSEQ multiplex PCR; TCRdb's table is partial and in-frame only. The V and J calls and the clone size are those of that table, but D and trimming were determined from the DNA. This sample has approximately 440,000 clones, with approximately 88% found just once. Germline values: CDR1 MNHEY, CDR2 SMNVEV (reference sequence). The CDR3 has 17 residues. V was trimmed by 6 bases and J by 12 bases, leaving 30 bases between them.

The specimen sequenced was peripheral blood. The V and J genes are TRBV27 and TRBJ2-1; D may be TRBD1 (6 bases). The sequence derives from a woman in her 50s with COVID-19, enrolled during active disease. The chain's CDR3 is CASSDPPGPLPQGGQFF. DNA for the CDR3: TGTGCCAGCAGCGACCCACCCGGGCCGTTGCCTCAAGGGGGGCAGTTCTTC.